This T cell receptor beta chain was obtained from a study of blood T cell repertoires in COVID-19. The J segment lost 3 bases and the V segment lost 2 bases, leaving 3 bases of the junction unmatched. Germline V lookup: CDR1 MNHNS, CDR2 SASEGT. This CDR3 is 15 amino acids long. Sequenced by immunoSEQ multiplex PCR; TCRdb stores in-frame clones only, minus some. Among 150,000 to 200,000 clones listed, 85% to 90% were seen once. This clone was detected a few times. Sequencing was performed on peripheral blood. The chain employs TRBV6-1 and TRBJ2-7; 11 bases fit TRBD2. This clonotype was sampled from a man aged 35-49 years with active or convalescent COVID-19. The CDR3 is CASSELLAGGYEQYF. The CDR3 DNA reads TGTGCCAGCAGTGAACTCCTAGCGGGGGGCTACGAGCAGTACTTC.